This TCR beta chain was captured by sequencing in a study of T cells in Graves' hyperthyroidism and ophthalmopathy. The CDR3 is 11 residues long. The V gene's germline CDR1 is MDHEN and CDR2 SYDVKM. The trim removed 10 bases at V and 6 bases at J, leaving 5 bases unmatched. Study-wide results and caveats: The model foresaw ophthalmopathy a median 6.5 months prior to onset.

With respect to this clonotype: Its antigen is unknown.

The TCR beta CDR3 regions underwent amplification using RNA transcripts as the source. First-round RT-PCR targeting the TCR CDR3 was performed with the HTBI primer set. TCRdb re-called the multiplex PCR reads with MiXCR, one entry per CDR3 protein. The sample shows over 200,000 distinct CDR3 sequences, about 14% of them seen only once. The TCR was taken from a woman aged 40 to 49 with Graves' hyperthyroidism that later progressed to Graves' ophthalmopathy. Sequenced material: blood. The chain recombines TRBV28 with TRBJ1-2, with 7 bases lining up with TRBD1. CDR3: CATGTDDGYTF. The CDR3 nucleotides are TGTGCCACCGGGACAGATGATGGCTACACCTTC.